The 10 T cell receptor beta chains presented below share a single source sample, sequenced in a study of blood T cell repertoires in COVID-19. TCRdb's table, derived via immunoSEQ multiplex PCR, lists solely in-frame clones and lacks some. The repertoire holds about 240,000 clones, about nine tenths seen once, with 6% to 9% in the top ten. The sequenced sample consisted of peripheral blood. These receptors were obtained from a man aged 60 to 75 who had recovered from COVID-19.

This clone was detected only once. This chain links TRBV9 with TRBJ2-7, with 11 bases aligning to TRBD2. The germline V gene encodes CDR1 SGDLS and CDR2 YYNGEE. J lost 3 bases, V lost 4 bases, and 6 bases had no gene match. This CDR3 has 15 residues. The CDR3 DNA sequence: TGTGCCAGCAGCCCCAGGACTAGCGGGTACTACGAGCAGTACTTC. Its translation: CASSPRTSGYYEQYF.

This clone has a single count. The chain has TRBV5-1 and TRBJ1-4; D is perhaps TRBD1 (6 bases). The germline V and J ends were trimmed by 0 bases and 5 bases, with 11 bases remaining between them. CDR1 is SGHRS, CDR2 YFSETQ, per germline. The CDR3 has 15 amino acids. The chain's CDR3 is CASSLGGGGNEKLFF. In DNA, the CDR3 is TGCGCCAGCAGCTTGGGAGGGGGGGGAAATGAAAAACTGTTTTTT.

The rearrangement links TRBV7-2 to TRBJ1-2; 7 bases align to TRBD1. The germline V gene has CDR1 SGHTA and CDR2 FQGNSA. V dropped 1 base and J dropped 5; count of bases not matched to a gene: 13. This CDR3 spans 17 amino acids. The CDR3 coding sequence is TGTGCCAGCAGCTTAGGCCAGCAAACCCCGGGACAGTATGGCTACACCTTC. Translation: CASSLGQQTPGQYGYTF.

This clone has a single count. Within the sample, other DNA sequences also encode this same CDR3. The genes are TRBV5-1 and TRBJ1-5; 8 bases map to TRBD1. The V gene's germline CDR1 is SGHRS and CDR2 YFSETQ. This CDR3 is built from 14 residues. J gave up 4 bases and V 0 bases, and 0 bases lay outside the gene matches. The CDR3 sequence: CASSLGTGNQPQHF. In DNA form, the CDR3 reads TGCGCCAGCAGCTTGGGGACAGGGAATCAGCCCCAGCATTTT.

The chain employs TRBV24-1 and TRBJ2-7, with TRBD1 matching 11 bases. Germline-derived CDR1 and CDR2 are KGHDR and SFDVKD. This CDR3 has 14 residues. Trimming removed 7 bases from V and 4 bases from J; junction bases left unmatched: 5. The CDR3 reads CATRGTGGDYEQYF. The CDR3 DNA reads as TGTGCCACCAGAGGGACAGGGGGAGATTACGAGCAGTACTTC.

This sequence joins TRBV9 and TRBJ2-3, with unresolved D. CDR1 is SGDLS and CDR2 is YYNGEE in the germline V gene. With 4 bases removed from V and 4 bases from J, the gap between germline ends came to 7 bases. The CDR3 covers 12 residues. The CDR3: CASSPQSDTQYF. The CDR3 bases are TGTGCCAGCAGCCCCCAGTCAGATACGCAGTATTTT.

The chain carries TRBV5-4 and TRBJ1-2; weak D call: TRBD1 (5 bases). CDR3 size: 12 residues. V was cut by 1 base and J by 6 bases, with 7 bases left in between. Germline V gives CDR1 SGHNT, CDR2 YYREEE (reference sequence). CDR3 amino acids: CASSLTGNGYTF. DNA for the CDR3: TGTGCCAGCAGCTTGACAGGAAATGGCTACACCTTC.

The sample holds one count of this clone. The V and J genes are TRBV5-6 and TRBJ2-5, with 10 bases fitting TRBD2. CDR3 length: 16 residues. The J segment lost 3 bases and the V segment lost 4 bases, leaving 9 bases of the junction unmatched. The germline CDR1 and CDR2 sequences are SGHDT and YYEEEE. CDR3 loop: CASSPLTSGVKETQYF. DNA for the CDR3: TGTGCCAGCAGCCCACTAACTAGCGGGGTTAAAGAGACCCAGTACTTC.

The chain carries TRBV7-9 and TRBJ2-7, with D possibly being TRBD2 (5 bases). Germline-derived CDR1 and CDR2 are SEHNR and FQNEAQ (reference sequence). The CDR3 runs 13 residues. V lost 5 bases and J 6 bases, leaving 14 bases between the germline ends. CDR3 in DNA: TGTGCCAGCAGCCCCGTGGGAGTTGGCGAGCAGTACTTC. It specifies CASSPVGVGEQYF.

This clone was found once. The chain employs TRBV18 and TRBJ1-5; D call uncertain. The CDR3 runs to 18 residues. CDR1 KGHSH and CDR2 LQKENI come from the germline V gene. Trimming left V 1 base short and J 2 bases short, with 18 bases between. The CDR3 region is CASSPRTSSGIGNQPQHF. The CDR3 nucleotides are TGTGCCAGCTCACCACGAACCTCGTCGGGGATTGGCAATCAGCCCCAGCATTTT.